The TCR beta chain under discussion was sequenced for a study of a mutant IDH1 vaccine in newly diagnosed glioma. Study summary: In weeks 1, 3, 5, 7, 11, 15, 19 and 23, patients were vaccinated. Radiotherapy alone preceded vaccination by 4-6 weeks; alternatively, vaccination started with temozolomide cycles.

Time point reported: week 11, during vaccination. Doses comprised 300 ug of mutant IDH1 20-mer peptide each, plus topical imiquimod. Study-wide findings and caveats: Top-clonotype changes in peripheral T cells seemed unrelated to pseudoprogression.

TCRdb's copy holds only in-frame clones and misses some; the assay was immunoSEQ multiplex PCR. The table shows about 67,000 clones, with around nine tenths occurring only once. As concerns this clone: Antigen unknown.

CDR3 length: 15 amino acids. Looked up from germline, CDR1 is MRHNA and CDR2 is SNTAGT. V lost 3 bases and J 5 bases, leaving 16 bases between the germline ends. The rearrangement joins TRBV6-4 to TRBJ2-5; possibly TRBD2 for D (7 bases). The source was PBMCs, collected from a glioma patient whose treatment included an IDH1 peptide vaccine. This TCR came from a middle-aged man with glioma. CDR3 DNA: TGTGCCAGCAGTGAGAGGGGGGGGCCAAGGGAGACCCAGTACTTC. This translates into CASSERGGPRETQYF.